Below are 19 T cell receptor beta chains sequenced from a single sample in a study of blood T cell repertoires in COVID-19. The protocol was immunoSEQ multiplex PCR, while the TCRdb copy is restricted to in-frame clones and leaves out a portion. The table has 270,000 or so clones, approximately 86% seen once. Specimen: PBMCs or T cells enriched from blood (not recorded which). Receptor source: a woman younger than 30 who had recovered from COVID-19.

The rearrangement uses TRBV3-1 (or the pseudogene TRBV3-2) and TRBJ2-1; TRBD1 matches at 10 bases. CDR3 length equals 15 residues. Germline loops: CDR1 LGHDT, CDR2 YNNKEL (reference sequence). V lost 4 bases to trimming and J lost 4 bases; unmatched junction nucleotides: 4. The CDR3 bases are TGTGCCAGCAGCCTTGGACAGGGGGAATACAATGAGCAGTTCTTC. Its protein product is CASSLGQGEYNEQFF.

The table lists this clone with a few counts. The chain is built from TRBV5-1 and TRBJ2-2, with 14 nucleotides matching TRBD2. From germline, CDR1 is SGHRS and CDR2 YFSETQ. V was clipped by 3 bases and J by 5 bases; unmatched bases: 3. CDR3 length: 16 amino acids. CDR3 DNA: TGCGCCAGCAGCTCAGGACTAGCGGGGGGTACCGGGGAGCTGTTTTTT. This gives the protein CASSSGLAGGTGELFF.

About this clone itself: The sample contains more than one DNA sequence encoding this CDR3. V and J are TRBV5-1 and TRBJ1-1, with 9 bases aligning to TRBD1. CDR1 and CDR2 from the germline V gene are SGHRS and YFSETQ. This CDR3 region has 14 residues. V shed 4 bases and J 4 bases; nucleotides not matched to a gene: 5. Here the CDR3 reads CASSLDRGGTEAFF. The CDR3, as DNA: TGCGCCAGCAGCCTCGACAGGGGGGGCACTGAAGCTTTCTTT. The variable domain in full, with the rest retrieved from reference TRBV5-1 and TRBJ1-1, is KAGVTQTPRYLIKTRGQQVTLSCSPISGHRSVSWYQQTPGQGLQFLFEYFSETQRNKGNFPGRFSGRQFSNSRSEMNVSTLELGDSALYLCASSLDRGGTEAFFGQGTRLTVV.

The chain uses TRBV6-6 and TRBJ1-3; TRBD1 matches at 7 bases. J lost 0 bases, V lost 6 bases, and 8 bases had no gene match. The germline gives CDR1 MNHNY, CDR2 SVGAGI (reference sequence). CDR3 length: 16 amino acids. The DNA of the CDR3 is TGTGCCAGCAGCCAACGACAGGGAAACTCTGGAAACACCATATATTTT. Its translation is CASSQRQGNSGNTIYF.

The chain carries TRBV15 and TRBJ1-1, with a weak D call TRBD1 (5 bases). The CDR3 contains 15 residues. V was cut by 2 bases and J by 4 bases, with 14 bases left in between. Germline CDR1 is LNHNV and CDR2 is YYDKDF (reference sequence). The CDR3 DNA is TGTGCCACCAGCAGACATACTGGGGGGGGCACTGAAGCTTTCTTT. Translation gives CATSRHTGGGTEAFF.

CDR3 DNA: TGTGCCAGCAGCTTTGGGGGGGCCACAGATACGCAGTATTTT. It translates to CASSFGGATDTQYF. V gene TRBV7-2 combines with J gene TRBJ2-3; D is perhaps TRBD2 (7 bases). The CDR3 consists of 14 residues. Deletions cut 3 bases from V and 2 bases from J, with 9 bases between. In germline, CDR1 is SGHTA, CDR2 FQGNSA.

J is TRBJ1-5 and V is TRBV4-2; 8 nucleotides match TRBD1. CDR3 size: 15 residues. Trimming at V came to 4 bases and at J to 2 bases, leaving 4 bases not matched to a gene. The V gene's germline CDR1 is LGHNA and CDR2 YNFKEQ. The CDR3 reads CASSPTTGGNQPQHF. The DNA for the CDR3 is TGTGCCAGCAGCCCCACGACAGGGGGCAATCAGCCCCAGCATTTT.

This clone was counted a few times. The chain combines TRBV7-8 with TRBJ2-2; 7 bases are shared with TRBD1. This CDR3 comprises 15 residues. Looked up from germline, CDR1 is SGHVS and CDR2 is FQNEAQ. The J segment lost 5 bases and the V segment lost 5 bases, leaving 8 bases of the junction unmatched. CDR3 bases: TGTGCCAGCAGCGATGGACAGGCTGGTACCGGGGAGCTGTTTTTT. It is translated as CASSDGQAGTGELFF.

The genes are TRBV3-1 (or the pseudogene TRBV3-2) and TRBJ1-6, with D unresolved. V gave up 0 bases and J gave up 7 bases, with 10 bases separating them. CDR1 is LGHDT and CDR2 is YNNKEL in the germline V gene (reference sequence). The CDR3 contains 15 residues. CDR3 loop: CASSQDVATNSPLHF. The CDR3 nucleotides are TGTGCCAGCAGCCAAGATGTAGCAACCAATTCACCCCTCCACTTT.

The genes are TRBV5-1 and TRBJ1-2, with 7 positions matching TRBD1. The CDR3 spans 13 residues. The V gene's germline CDR1 is SGHRS and CDR2 YFSETQ. J was trimmed by 6 bases and V by 1 base; bases with no gene match: 3. The CDR3 reads CASSLNRGDGYTF. The CDR3 region has the DNA TGCGCCAGCAGCTTGAACAGGGGAGATGGCTACACCTTC.

The DNA for the CDR3 is TGTGCCAGCAGTTCTCTTAAGACTAGCGGGGGGGCCTACGAGCAGTACTTC. Amino acid sequence: CASSSLKTSGGAYEQYF. The chain employs TRBV28 and TRBJ2-7, with 14 bases identical to TRBD2. CDR3 length: 17 residues. From germline, CDR1 is MDHEN and CDR2 SYDVKM. V shed 4 bases, J shed 2 bases, and the junction held 7 bases outside the gene matches.

V usage is TRBV10-1 and J usage is TRBJ1-2, with 9 positions matching TRBD1. This CDR3 region has 16 residues. Germline assignment: CDR1 WNHNN and CDR2 SYGVQD (reference sequence). Trimming at V came to 0 bases and at J to 6 bases, leaving 8 bases not matched to a gene. This chain's CDR3 is CASSESATGGFNGYTF. CDR3 nucleotide sequence: TGCGCCAGCAGTGAGTCGGCGACAGGGGGATTTAATGGCTACACCTTC.

This clone was found once. This chain links TRBV11-3 with TRBJ2-7, with D possibly matching TRBD2 (5 bases). The CDR3 sequence is 13 residues long. The V end was cut by 1 base, the J end by 6 bases, with 10 bases between. Germline-derived CDR1 and CDR2 are SGHNT and YENEEA. CDR3 residues: CASSLGGFAEQYF. DNA for the CDR3: TGTGCCAGCAGCTTAGGAGGGTTCGCCGAGCAGTACTTC. The entire variable domain, with the rest obtained from reference TRBV11-3 and TRBJ2-7, is as follows: EAGVVQSPRYKIIEKKQPVAFWCNPISGHNTLYWYLQNLGQGPELLIRYENEEAVDDSQLPKDRFSAERLKGVDSTLKIQPAELGDSAVYLCASSLGGFAEQYFGPGTRLTVT.

Notes on this clone: Germline and junction disagree at one end, which may indicate a read error. The J gene is TRBJ2-5, the V gene TRBV7-9, with D possibly TRBD2 on 6 matching bases. This CDR3 region has 14 residues. Per germline, CDR1 SEHNR and CDR2 FQNEAQ (reference sequence). CDR3 nucleotides: TGTGCCGGCAGCCCGCGAATCCTAGCGGAGACCCAGTACTTC. This sequence encodes CAGSPRILAETQYF.

This clone was seen a single time. The V and J genes are TRBV30 and TRBJ2-1, with D hard to call. The CDR3 spans 12 residues. Per the germline V gene, CDR1 is GTSNPN and CDR2 is SVGIG (reference sequence). Trimming left V 2 bases short and J 3 bases short, with 5 bases between. In DNA, the CDR3 is TGTGCCTGGAGTCCAGGCTACAATGAGCAGTTCTTC. Translating gives CAWSPGYNEQFF.

Only one count was recorded for this clone. DNA for the CDR3: TGTGCTAGTGGTTCCGGACAGGAAATCGATTCACCCCTCCACTTT. It specifies CASGSGQEIDSPLHF. The chain links TRBV12-5 to TRBJ1-6; 7 bases line up with TRBD1. The CDR3 has 15 residues. Looked up from germline, CDR1 is LGHNT and CDR2 is FRNRAP. The J segment lost 8 bases and the V segment lost 4 bases, leaving 8 bases of the junction unmatched.

The gene calls are TRBV5-6 and TRBJ2-7; 7 nucleotides match TRBD1. J lost 7 bases, V lost 5 bases, and 12 bases had no gene match. The germline V gene encodes CDR1 SGHDT and CDR2 YYEEEE. There are 14 residues in the CDR3. The CDR3, as DNA: TGTGCCAGCAGAGACAGGGCACGACCGTGGGAGCAGTACTTC. Protein: CASRDRARPWEQYF.

The chain is built from TRBV5-3 and TRBJ2-1; the D gene is possibly TRBD1 (5 bases). TRBV5-3 is an ORF, with its function uncertain. The CDR3 covers 14 residues. V lost 0 bases to trimming and J lost 8 bases, with 12 bases between them. The CDR3 loop reads CARSLAPGNDEQFF. For the CDR3, the DNA is TGTGCCAGAAGCTTGGCCCCAGGGAACGATGAGCAGTTCTTC.

The chain uses TRBV4-3 and TRBJ1-4; the D is unclear. This CDR3 is built from 16 residues. Germline lookup yields CDR1 LGHNA and CDR2 YSLEER. Trimming removed 0 bases at V and 8 bases at J, with 16 bases between. The chain's CDR3 is CASSQDWRDLQEKLFF. CDR3 coding DNA: TGCGCCAGCAGCCAAGATTGGCGGGATCTTCAAGAAAAACTGTTTTTT.